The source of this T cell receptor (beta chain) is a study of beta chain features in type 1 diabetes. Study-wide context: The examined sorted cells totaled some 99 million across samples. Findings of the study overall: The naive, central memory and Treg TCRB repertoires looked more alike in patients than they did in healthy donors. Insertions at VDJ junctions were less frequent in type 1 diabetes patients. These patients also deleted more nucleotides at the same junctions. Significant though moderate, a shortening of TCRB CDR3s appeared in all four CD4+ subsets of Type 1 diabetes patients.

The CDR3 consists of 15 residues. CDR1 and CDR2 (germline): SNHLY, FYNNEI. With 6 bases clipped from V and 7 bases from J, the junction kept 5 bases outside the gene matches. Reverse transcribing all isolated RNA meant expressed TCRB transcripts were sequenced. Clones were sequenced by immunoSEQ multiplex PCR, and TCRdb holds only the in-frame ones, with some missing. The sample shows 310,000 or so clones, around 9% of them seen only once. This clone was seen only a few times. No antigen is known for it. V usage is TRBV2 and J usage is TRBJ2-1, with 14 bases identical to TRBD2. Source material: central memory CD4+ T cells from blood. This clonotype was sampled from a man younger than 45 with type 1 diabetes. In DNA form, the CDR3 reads TGTGCCAGCAGGGCGGGACTAGCGGGGGCTAATGAGCAGTTCTTC. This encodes CASRAGLAGANEQFF.